The entry that follows covers one T cell receptor beta chain sequence. This clone was detected only a few times. What antigen it recognizes has not been identified. No per-base quality is available; no much larger clone lies one base away. Including cysteine and phenylalanine, the CDR3 has 19 amino acids. Only the CDR3 DNA stays, 57 bases, in frame from base 1. V is reduced by 0 bases and J by 2 bases, leaving a spacing of 17 bases between them. Looking up the germline V gene yields CDR1 LGHNT and CDR2 FRNRAP. The data were taken from a study of beta chain features in type 1 diabetes (dated by TCRdb to 2016 to 2019). Regarding the research as a whole: Mean age, gender distribution, total cell number and subset yield did not differ between patients and healthy donors. In the study, recently diagnosed type 1 diabetes patients and matched healthy donors were compared on the TCRB repertoires of their sorted circulating CD4+ T cell subsets. Naive and central memory subsets were obtained from all 30 or so donors, but regulatory and stem cell-like memory subsets were isolated from only 8 patients and about eight healthy donors. Across all samples, some 100,000,000 sorted cells were examined, and cell number per subset correlated strongly with RNA yield. The paper as a whole reports these results and caveats: Because cDNA was sequenced instead of genomic DNA, highly expressing activated cells could be over-represented, though the groups showed no difference in activation or CD3 levels. The naive, central memory and regulatory TCRB repertoires appeared to resemble one another more closely among patients than among healthy donors. Shorter templates might be favored by PCR, yet because patient and control samples were amplified and corrected together, any such skew would affect both groups equally. Patients with type 1 diabetes made fewer insertions and deleted more nucleotides at VDJ recombination sites, implying thymic rearrangement abnormalities. Type 1 diabetes patients showed a moderate but significant shortening of TCRB CDR3 length in all four CD4+ subsets. HLA sub-analyses involved small numbers of individuals, so any influence of HLA type on TCRB rearrangement remained unresolved.

The High Capacity cDNA Reverse Transcription Kit was used to reverse transcribe all of the isolated RNA, meaning that expressed TCRB transcripts were what got sequenced. Naive, central memory and regulatory T cell samples underwent deep immunoSEQ sequencing, averaging around 3.9 million total reads per sample. Sorted cells were lysed in RLT buffer, and RNA was extracted using DNase-treated RNeasy Micro or Mini kits according to cell number. Each cell subset was processed on its own to prevent cross-contamination, while patient and healthy donor samples were processed together. The immunoSEQ multiplex PCR was used to amplify TCRB sequences from cDNA, yielding 87-bp fragments that span the CDR3 region. Sequencing of the amplicons was done on the Illumina HiSeq platform. In the paper's pipeline: Synthetic template baselines were used to correct PCR bias computationally, reads within Hamming distance 2 were collapsed together, and singletons that could not be merged were discarded. Reads were aligned against IMGT to assign V, D and J genes, CDR3 length and insertions or deletions at six rearrangement sites. Within each subset, clonotype counts were normalized to the number of sorted cells before true diversity and Gini coefficients were calculated with the tcR R package. The overlap coefficient, calculated on TCRB nucleotide sequences, was used to measure repertoire sharing. Out-of-frame TCRB sequences from naive cells were analyzed as a proxy for the pre-selection repertoire. The source is immuneACCESS, and TCRdb retained only in-frame sequences with V and J called. Part of the clones is not carried over; for the studies checked, unresolved V genes explain less than half of this, and the remainder is unexplained. V and J calls and clone size follow that table, whereas D and trimming were derived from the DNA. The sample profile shows around 430,000 clones; about 30% of them were found once. Around 0.065% of the sample rests with the top ten.

A single peripheral blood draw of about 120 mL on average was collected from each donor into heparinised tubes. Using a panel that included CD45RO, CCR7, CD25, CD127, CD95 and CD27, naive, central memory, regulatory and stem cell-like memory CD4+ T cells were sorted on a BD FACSAria II. Every sorted population had a purity above 98%. PBMCs were isolated right away by Lymphoprep density gradient centrifugation and were stained directly, without culture. Samples were stained and sorted in pairs, with one healthy donor and one patient per experiment, so that batch effects were minimized. Source material: naive CD4+ T cells from blood. The sample's cell subset or site, from its label and the paper: true naive CD4+ T cells. The source of this sequence is a man between 18 and 29 years old in good health. The chain is assembled from TRBV12-5 and TRBJ2-6; there is no confident call for the D gene. The CDR3 region has the sequence CASGLVQGLPSPGANVLTF. The DNA is TGTGCTAGTGGTTTGGTACAAGGTCTACCGAGCCCTGGGGCCAACGTCCTGACTTTC.